These 21 T cell receptor beta chains share one sample of origin, sequenced in a study of yellow fever vaccine responses in identical twins. TCRdb re-called the RT-PCR reads through MiXCR, storing one row per CDR3 protein. The sample records around 1,400 distinct CDR3 sequences, roughly 6% being singletons. The sequenced sample was T cells from blood (PBMCs), unsorted or a sorted subset (not recorded which), obtained before or after yellow fever vaccination (not recorded which). The origin of the receptors is a woman aged 18-29 years who received the yellow fever vaccine.

By proportion, this clonotype is medium-sized (0.01 to 0.1%). The chain has TRBV15 and TRBJ2-3; TRBD1 or TRBD2 may be the D gene (6 bases each). The V gene's germline CDR1 is LNHNV and CDR2 YYDKDF (reference sequence). Trimming cost V 7 bases and J 6 bases, with 14 bases left between them. The CDR3 spans 13 residues. The CDR3 region is CATMGGGFDTQYF. CDR3 DNA: TGTGCCACCATGGGGGGCGGTTTTGATACGCAGTATTTT.

This clonotype showed up just a few times. The V and J genes are TRBV12-3 or TRBV12-4 and TRBJ2-3; D may be TRBD1 (5 bases). The CDR3 contains 13 residues. The V gene lost 6 bases and the J gene lost 8 bases, with 15 bases spanning the gap. The CDR3 protein is CASRPQGTGTQYF. The CDR3 DNA is TGTGCCAGCAGACCGCAGGGTACGGGTACGCAGTATTTT.

This clonotype is classed as medium-sized. The rearrangement joins TRBV11-1 to TRBJ1-3; possible D gene TRBD1, 6 bases. The CDR3 totals 15 residues. Trimming pared 4 bases from V and 4 bases from J, leaving 14 bases between. The V gene's germline CDR1 is SGHAT and CDR2 FQDESV (reference sequence). Here the CDR3 reads CASSSSGGLGNTIYF. CDR3 DNA: TGTGCCAGCAGCTCCTCTGGGGGGCTCGGAAACACCATATATTTT.

This clonotype is large in the sample. The rearrangement joins TRBV2 to TRBJ2-1, with 7 nucleotides matching TRBD2. CDR3 length equals 15 residues. Germline lookup yields CDR1 SNHLY and CDR2 FYNNEI. Losses at the gene ends were 3 bases for V and 2 bases for J; bases not matched to a gene: 4. The CDR3 DNA follows: TGTGCCAGCAGTGACCCGGGAGGAACCTACAATGAGCAGTTCTTC. This encodes CASSDPGGTYNEQFF.

This chain joins TRBV29-1 and TRBJ2-5, with 7 nucleotides matching TRBD1. Germline V lookup: CDR1 SQVTM, CDR2 ANQGSEA. CDR3 length: 12 residues. CDR3 nucleotide sequence: TGCAGTTCTAGACAGGGAGAACTGACCCAGTACTTC. Amino acid sequence: CSSRQGELTQYF.

This clonotype is deemed hyperexpanded. CDR3 nucleotide sequence: TGTGCCAGCAGCTTAAGCCAACTCTACGAGCAGTACTTC. Encoded protein: CASSLSQLYEQYF. The chain links TRBV11-1 to TRBJ2-7; the D is unclear. Trimming took off 2 bases at V and 3 bases at J, with 8 bases between the two ends. Germline V lookup: CDR1 SGHAT, CDR2 FQDESV (reference sequence). The CDR3 covers 13 residues.

In this sample, this clonotype is medium-sized. The chain is built from TRBV20-1 and TRBJ2-7; no definite D call. The CDR3 has 14 amino acids. Trimming cost V 3 bases and J 2 bases, with 14 bases left between them. Germline V gene lookup returns CDR1 DFQATT and CDR2 SNEGSKA (reference sequence). In DNA, the CDR3 is TGCAGTGCTAGTCCCCCCCGCGCGACCTACGAGCAGTACTTC. It translates to CSASPPRATYEQYF.

This clonotype is deemed large. This chain links TRBV11-1 with TRBJ2-1; D is undetermined. Germline CDR1 SGHAT, CDR2 FQDESV (reference sequence). Trimming removed 1 base at V and 5 bases at J, with 15 bases between. CDR3 length equals 16 residues. The CDR3 here is CASSLDYPLPHNEQFF. The CDR3 nucleotides read TGTGCCAGCAGCTTAGATTACCCTCTACCCCACAATGAGCAGTTCTTC.

This clonotype was counted only a few times. The chain has TRBV11-2 and TRBJ2-1; D gene ambiguous. V lost 7 bases and J 6 bases, leaving 13 bases between the germline ends. The length of the CDR3 is 13 residues. Germline-derived CDR1 and CDR2 are SGHAT and FQNNGV. CDR3 amino acids: CASTGGITNEQFF. The CDR3 bases are TGTGCCAGCACGGGCGGTATCACCAATGAGCAGTTCTTC.

This clonotype is judged medium-sized. This sequence joins TRBV29-1 and TRBJ2-7; possible D gene TRBD2, 6 bases. The CDR3 has 12 residues. Deletions cut 5 bases from V and 2 bases from J, with 10 bases between. CDR1 and CDR2 (germline): SQVTM, ANQGSEA. The CDR3 sequence: CSVYSGTYEQYF. In nucleotides, the CDR3 is TGCAGCGTTTATAGCGGAACCTACGAGCAGTACTTC.

This clonotype was observed a handful of times. The DNA of the CDR3 is TGTGCCAGGACCAGTGGAGGGGGAGGTGGGGAGACCCAGTACTTC. It specifies CARTSGGGGGETQYF. This chain links TRBV7-9 with TRBJ2-5; D tentatively reads TRBD1 or TRBD2 (6 bases each). Trimming took 9 bases from V and 5 from J, leaving 22 bases between them. Germline V gives CDR1 SEHNR, CDR2 FQNEAQ (reference sequence). The CDR3 runs to 15 residues.

Details on this clonotype: This may stem from a read error, because a much larger clone lies one nucleotide away. The chain has TRBV27 and TRBJ2-5; D possibly corresponds to TRBD2 (6 bases). Germline assignment: CDR1 MNHEY and CDR2 SMNVEV (reference sequence). The CDR3 extends over 13 amino acids. The CDR3 region is CASSLAFRETQSF. CDR3 nucleotides: TGTGCCAGCAGTTTAGCCTTCCGGGAGACCCAGTCCTTC.

This clonotype was detected only a few times. The chain uses TRBV3-1 and TRBJ1-2, with a tentative D call TRBD1 (6 bases). Trimming removed 3 bases at V and 8 bases at J, with 13 bases between. CDR3 length: 13 amino acids. The germline gives CDR1 LGHDT, CDR2 YNNKEL (reference sequence). The CDR3 nucleotides read TGTGCCAGCAGCCAGGGGGCAAGCTCCGGCTACACCTTC. It encodes CASSQGASSGYTF.

Regarding this clonotype: This sequence may be a read error, since a much larger clone differs from it by one base. V gene TRBV11-3 combines with J gene TRBJ2-1; possibly TRBD2 for D (6 bases). Germline V gives CDR1 SGHNT, CDR2 YENEEA. This CDR3 is built from 13 residues. CDR3 residues: CGSSWGEVGEQFF. In DNA form, the CDR3 reads TGTGGCAGCAGTTGGGGGGAGGTTGGTGAGCAGTTCTTC.

This clonotype turned up a few times. The gene calls are TRBV12-3 or TRBV12-4 and TRBJ2-1, with 8 bases matching TRBD2. With V trimmed by 7 bases and J by 9 bases, 11 bases remained unmatched. CDR3 length equals 14 residues. CDR3 loop: CASTPASGFTEQFF. Written as DNA, the CDR3 is TGTGCCAGCACGCCGGCTAGCGGGTTCACTGAGCAGTTCTTC.

This clonotype is medium-sized within its sample. V and J are TRBV2 and TRBJ1-5; no clear D gene. The length of the CDR3 is 15 residues. With 3 bases removed from V and 5 bases from J, the gap between germline ends came to 14 bases. Looked up from germline, CDR1 is SNHLY and CDR2 is FYNNEI. CDR3 nucleotides: TGTGCCAGCAGTGACGATGGCCAGAGCTATCAGCCCCAGCATTTT. This encodes CASSDDGQSYQPQHF. The entire variable domain, with the rest obtained from reference TRBV2 and TRBJ1-5, is as follows: EPEVTQTPSHQVTQMGQEVILRCVPISNHLYFYWYRQILGQKVEFLVSFYNNEISEKSEIFDDQFSVERPDGSNFTLKIRSTKLEDSAMYFCASSDDGQSYQPQHFGDGTRLSIL.

This clonotype showed up just a few times. The chain is built from TRBV10-3 and TRBJ2-7; 9 bases match TRBD2. V lost 0 bases, J lost 2 bases, and 2 bases stayed unmatched. Looked up from germline, CDR1 is ENHRY and CDR2 is SYGVKD. The CDR3 contains 15 residues. This CDR3 is CAISESGGGAYEQYF. CDR3 sequence (DNA): TGTGCCATCAGTGAGTCTGGCGGGGGGGCCTACGAGCAGTACTTC.

This clonotype has just a few counts. The chain joins TRBV28 to TRBJ2-1; D unclear. The CDR3 has 13 residues. V was shortened by 5 bases and J by 5 bases, with 10 bases between the two germline ends. Germline loops: CDR1 MDHEN, CDR2 SYDVKM. The CDR3 DNA reads as TGTGCCAGCAGTCACGGCCTCAACAATGAGCAGTTCTTC. This codes for CASSHGLNNEQFF.

This clonotype turned up a few times. The chain employs TRBV29-1 and TRBJ2-7; weak D call: TRBD1 (6 bases). The CDR3 totals 13 residues. Deletions cut 7 bases from V and 0 bases from J, with 13 bases between. CDR1 is SQVTM and CDR2 is ANQGSEA in the germline V gene. This CDR3 reads CSGAQGTSYEQYF. CDR3 DNA sequence: TGCAGCGGGGCCCAGGGGACCTCCTACGAGCAGTACTTC.

The genes are TRBV2 and TRBJ2-7, with D maybe TRBD2 (5 bases). V was cut by 1 base and J by 2 bases, with 9 bases left in between. The CDR3 runs 14 residues. Germline V gene lookup returns CDR1 SNHLY and CDR2 FYNNEI. The CDR3 DNA is TGTGCCAGCAGTGAAGGGACTGACGCCTACGAGCAGTACTTC. This codes for CASSEGTDAYEQYF.

Comment on this clonotype: A much more abundant neighbour one base away suggests this may be a read error. The chain carries TRBV11-1 and TRBJ2-7; D might be TRBD1 or TRBD2, each matching 5 bases. The CDR3 is made up of 14 amino acids. CDR1 is SGHAT and CDR2 is FQDESV in the germline V gene (reference sequence). The CDR3 reads CASSLAGTSYDQYF. For the CDR3, the DNA is TGTGCCAGCAGCTTAGCTGGGACCTCCTACGACCAGTACTTC. The full variable domain, its missing parts supplied by reference TRBV11-1 and TRBJ2-7, is EAEVAQSPRYKITEKSQAVAFWCDPISGHATLYWYRQILGQGPELLVQFQDESVVDDSQLPKDRFSAERLKGVDSTLKIQPAELGDSAMYLCASSLAGTSYDQYFGPGTRLTVT.